This T cell receptor beta chain was retrieved from a study of early T cells in non-severe SARS-CoV-2 infection. Turning to the study itself: The authors sequenced bulk RNA from unsorted whole blood, leaving chains unpaired.

This clonotype was seen more than once but under ten times. Its specificity is unknown. One junction end does not reproduce the germline sequence, and a read error may be involved. Researchers attached unique molecular identifiers to individual cDNA molecules. One entry per CDR3 protein, called by TCRdb with MiXCR from the 5' RACE reads. The sample lists some 80,000 distinct CDR3 sequences; roughly 15% were seen once. The study's findings and limits: In VDJdb matching, anti-spike CD8 responses were favored while private and CD4 specificities went missing.

This clonotype originated in an adult who was a healthcare worker with PCR-confirmed SARS-CoV-2 infection or an uninfected control (not recorded which). The sequenced sample was whole blood.

Here the CDR3 DNA reads TGTGCTAGCAGCCCCTGGACTAGCGGGGCTCCCACAGAGACCCAGTACTTC. Translated, it gives CASSPWTSGAPTETQYF. The chain links TRBV7-7 to TRBJ2-5, with 12 bases aligning to TRBD2. This CDR3 contains 17 residues. Germline values: CDR1 SSHAT, CDR2 FNYEAQ (reference sequence). Full variable domain (missing parts from reference TRBV7-7 and TRBJ2-5): GAGVSQSPRYKVTKRGQDVTLRCDPISSHATLYWYQQALGQGPEFLTYFNYEAQPDKSGLPSDRFSAERPEGSISTLTIQRTEQRDSAMYRCASSPWTSGAPTETQYFGPGTRLLVL.